This TCR beta chain came from a study of blood T cell repertoires in COVID-19. The wider study: The analysed material was cDNA or gDNA that came from T cells, B-cell-depleted T cells, or PBMCs.

Original processing methods: The assay estimated nucleated cells by amplifying reference gene primers. The data were produced by immunoSEQ multiplex PCR, yet TCRdb's version contains in-frame clones alone and is incomplete. That table is the source of V, J and clone size, and D and trimming were worked out from the DNA. Here the sample spans 300,000 to 400,000 clones, about nine tenths being singletons. The V end was cut by 3 bases, the J end by 3 bases, with 18 bases between. Germline V CDR1 and CDR2: LNHDA, SQIVND (reference sequence). This CDR3 region has 16 residues. Followed over time, Seattle patients had been enrolled while infection was active.

This receptor was identified in a man aged 30 to 45 with COVID-19, enrolled during active disease. Sequencing used peripheral blood. The genes are TRBV19 and TRBJ2-7; D might be TRBD2 (6 bases). The CDR3 DNA sequence: TGTGCCAGTAGTATCCCCTCCCGTAGCGGCCGCTACGAGCAGTACTTC. Protein product: CASSIPSRSGRYEQYF. The full variable domain, with the rest looked up from reference TRBV19 and TRBJ2-7, is DGGITQSPKYLFRKEGQNVTLSCEQNLNHDAMYWYRQDPGQGLRLIYYSQIVNDFQKGDIAEGYSVSREKKESFPLTVTSAQKNPTAFYLCASSIPSRSGRYEQYFGPGTRLTVT.